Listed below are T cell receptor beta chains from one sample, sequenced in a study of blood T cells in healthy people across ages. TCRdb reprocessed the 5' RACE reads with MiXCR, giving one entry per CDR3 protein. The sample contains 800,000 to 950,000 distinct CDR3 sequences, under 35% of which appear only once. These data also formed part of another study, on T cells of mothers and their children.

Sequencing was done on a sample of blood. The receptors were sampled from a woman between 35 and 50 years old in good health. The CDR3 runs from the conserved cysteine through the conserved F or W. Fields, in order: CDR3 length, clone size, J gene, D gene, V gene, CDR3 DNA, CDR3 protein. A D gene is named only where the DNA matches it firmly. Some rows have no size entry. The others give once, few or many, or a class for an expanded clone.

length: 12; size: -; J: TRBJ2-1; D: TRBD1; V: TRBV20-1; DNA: TGCAGTGCGCGGACAGGCTGGGATGAGCAGTTCTTC; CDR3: CSARTGWDEQFF
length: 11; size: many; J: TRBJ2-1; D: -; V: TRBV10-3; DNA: TGTGCCAGCCGAGTTGACAATGAGCAGTTCTTC; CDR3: CASRVDNEQFF
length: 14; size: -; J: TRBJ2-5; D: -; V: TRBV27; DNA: TGTGCCAGCAGGCAACCAGGGTTTTCGCAGACCCAGTACTTC; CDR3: CASRQPGFSQTQYF
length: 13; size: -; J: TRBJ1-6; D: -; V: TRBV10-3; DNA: TGTGCCATCAGGACAGATACCAATTCACCCCTCCACTTT; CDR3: CAIRTDTNSPLHF
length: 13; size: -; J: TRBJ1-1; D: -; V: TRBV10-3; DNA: TGTGCCAGCCAGCCGGGGGACTACACTGAAGCTTTCTTT; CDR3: CASQPGDYTEAFF
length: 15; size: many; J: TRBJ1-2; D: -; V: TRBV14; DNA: TGTGCCAGCAGCCCCCGTCAGGGCATGATCTATGGCTACACCTTC; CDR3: CASSPRQGMIYGYTF
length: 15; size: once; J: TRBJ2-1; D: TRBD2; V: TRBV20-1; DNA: TGCAGTGCTAGAGTAACGGGGGGGCCAGGCAATGAGCAGTTCTTC; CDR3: CSARVTGGPGNEQFF
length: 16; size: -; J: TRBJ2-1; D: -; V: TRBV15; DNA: TGTGCCACCAGCCGAAGCGGCGACTCCCGGGCCAATGAGCAGTTCTTC; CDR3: CATSRSGDSRANEQFF
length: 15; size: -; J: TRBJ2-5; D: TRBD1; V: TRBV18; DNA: TGTGCCAGCTCACCGGGACAGGGGTATCAAGAGACCCAGTACTTC; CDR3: CASSPGQGYQETQYF
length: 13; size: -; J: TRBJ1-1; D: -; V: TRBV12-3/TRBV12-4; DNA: TGTGCCAGCAGTTTGCAGCCCCACACTGAAGCTTTCTTT; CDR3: CASSLQPHTEAFF
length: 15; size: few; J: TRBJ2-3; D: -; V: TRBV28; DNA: TGTGCCAGCAGCCGATATGGGACGGACACAGATACGCAGTATTTT; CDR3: CASSRYGTDTDTQYF
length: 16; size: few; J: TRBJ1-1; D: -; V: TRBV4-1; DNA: TGCGCCAGCAGCCCACTCCTGGACTTAAAGAACACTGAAGCTTTCTTT; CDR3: CASSPLLDLKNTEAFF
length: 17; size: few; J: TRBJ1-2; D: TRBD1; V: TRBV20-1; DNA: TGCAGTGCTAGAGAAAGACAGGGACGGGGGGGAGGTTATGGCTACACCTTC; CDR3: CSARERQGRGGGYGYTF
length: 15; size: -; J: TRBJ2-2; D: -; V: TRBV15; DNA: TGTGCCACCAGCAGAGAGGGGGGGCGGAACGGGGAGCTGTTTTTT; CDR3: CATSREGGRNGELFF
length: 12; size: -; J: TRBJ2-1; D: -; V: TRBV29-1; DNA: TGCAGCGTTGTAGGGCTGAGGGGTGAGCAGTTCTTC; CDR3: CSVVGLRGEQFF
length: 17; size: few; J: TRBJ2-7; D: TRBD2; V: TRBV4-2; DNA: TGTGCCAGCAGCCAAGATCTCGACGCTAGCGGGAGTTACGAGCAGTACTTC; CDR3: CASSQDLDASGSYEQYF
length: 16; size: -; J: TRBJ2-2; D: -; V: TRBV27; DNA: TGTGCCAGCACTCTGCTAGGGGTTGCGGACACCGGGGAGCTGTTTTTT; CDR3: CASTLLGVADTGELFF
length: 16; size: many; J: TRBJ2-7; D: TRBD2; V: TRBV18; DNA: TGTGCCAGCAGCTTAACCGGGACTAGCGGCACCTACGAGCAGTACTTC; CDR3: CASSLTGTSGTYEQYF
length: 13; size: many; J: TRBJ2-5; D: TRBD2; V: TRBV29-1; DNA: TGCAGCGTTGTTGCAGCGGGGAAAGAGACCCAGTACTTC; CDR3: CSVVAAGKETQYF
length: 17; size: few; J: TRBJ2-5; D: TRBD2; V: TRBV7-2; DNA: TGTGCCAGCAGCTTAGGACTAGCGGGGGTTTCTAAAGAGACCCAGTACTTC; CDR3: CASSLGLAGVSKETQYF
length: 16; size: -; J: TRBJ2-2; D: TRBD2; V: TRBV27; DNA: TGTGCCAGCAGCCGGGGGACTAGCGGGTACACCGGGGAGCTGTTTTTT; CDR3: CASSRGTSGYTGELFF
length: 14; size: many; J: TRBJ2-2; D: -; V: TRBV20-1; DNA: TGCAGTGCTAGACTGCCCCGGTATCACGGGGAGCTGTTTTTT; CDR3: CSARLPRYHGELFF
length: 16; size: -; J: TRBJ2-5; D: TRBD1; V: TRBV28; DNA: TGTGCCAGCAGTTTGACGGACAGGGGGCTTGGGGAGACCCAGTACTTC; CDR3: CASSLTDRGLGETQYF
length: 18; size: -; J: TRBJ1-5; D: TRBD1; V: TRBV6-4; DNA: TGTGCCAGCAGTGACTCGAAAGGGGGCCGGTGGGGCAATCAGCCCCAGCATTTT; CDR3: CASSDSKGGRWGNQPQHF
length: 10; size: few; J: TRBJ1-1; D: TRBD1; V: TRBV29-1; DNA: TGCAGCGTCTCCGGGACAGCAGCTTTCTTT; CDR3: CSVSGTAAFF
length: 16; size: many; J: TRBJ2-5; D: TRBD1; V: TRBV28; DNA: TGTGCCAGCAGTCTGTGGACAGGTTCCAACCAAGAGACCCAGTACTTC; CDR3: CASSLWTGSNQETQYF
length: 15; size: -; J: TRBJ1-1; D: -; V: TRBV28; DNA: TGTGCCAGCAGTATACCACAGGGTTGGAACACTGAAGCTTTCTTT; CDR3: CASSIPQGWNTEAFF
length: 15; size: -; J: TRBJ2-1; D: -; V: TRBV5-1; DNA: TGCGCCAGCAGCTTGGGGGGGGGCTCCTACAATGAGCAGTGCTTC; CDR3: CASSLGGGSYNEQCF
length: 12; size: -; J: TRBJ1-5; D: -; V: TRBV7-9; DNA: TGTGCCAGCAGCTTAGAGAACGCGCCCCAGCATTTT; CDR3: CASSLENAPQHF
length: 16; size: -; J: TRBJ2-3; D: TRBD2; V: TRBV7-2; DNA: TGTGCCAGCAGTTTCGGACTAGCGGGGGGGAGGGGTACGCAGTATTTT; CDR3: CASSFGLAGGRGTQYF
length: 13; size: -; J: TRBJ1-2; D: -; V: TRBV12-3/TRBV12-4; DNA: TGTGCCAGCAGTCTGATAGGGACGGATGGCTACATCTTC; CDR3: CASSLIGTDGYIF
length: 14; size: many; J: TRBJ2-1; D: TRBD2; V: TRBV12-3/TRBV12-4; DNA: TGTGCCAGCAGTCCCGCTGGGGCGGGGGGGCCTCGGTTCTTC; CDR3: CASSPAGAGGPRFF
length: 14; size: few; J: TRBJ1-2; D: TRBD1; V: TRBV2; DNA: TGTGCCAGCAGGGGGACAGGGGTGAGAATTGGCTACACCTTC; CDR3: CASRGTGVRIGYTF
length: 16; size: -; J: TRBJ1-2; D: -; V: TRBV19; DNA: TGTGCCAGTAGTATAGTCCGGTCATCCACTAGCTATGGCTACACCTTC; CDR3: CASSIVRSSTSYGYTF
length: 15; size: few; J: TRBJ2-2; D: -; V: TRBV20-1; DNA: TGCAGTGCTAGAAGTACAGGGAGGGACACCGGGGAGCTGTTTTTT; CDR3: CSARSTGRDTGELFF
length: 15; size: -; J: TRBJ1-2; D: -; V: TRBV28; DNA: TGTGCCGGCAGCCCTCACCAGGGTCCTAACTATGGCTACACCTTC; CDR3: CAGSPHQGPNYGYTF
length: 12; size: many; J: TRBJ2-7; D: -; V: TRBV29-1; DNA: TGCAGCGTCCGCCCCCCGGGTTTAGAGCAGTACTTC; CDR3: CSVRPPGLEQYF
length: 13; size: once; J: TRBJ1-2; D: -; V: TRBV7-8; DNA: TGTGCCAGTAGAGAGGGGTGGACCTATGGCTACACCTTC; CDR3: CASREGWTYGYTF
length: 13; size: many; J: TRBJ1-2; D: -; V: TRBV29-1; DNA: TGCAGCGTCCGACAGGAGGGTACCTATGGCTACACCTTC; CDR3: CSVRQEGTYGYTF
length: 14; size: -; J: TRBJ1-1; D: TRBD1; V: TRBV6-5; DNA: TGTGCCAGCAGGGGACAGGGAGTCTACACTGAAGCTTTCTTT; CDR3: CASRGQGVYTEAFF
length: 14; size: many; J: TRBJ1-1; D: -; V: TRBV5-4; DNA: TGTGCCAGCAGCTTGGCCAGAGCGAACACTGAAGCTTTCTTT; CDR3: CASSLARANTEAFF
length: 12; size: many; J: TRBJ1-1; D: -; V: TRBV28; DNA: TGTGCCAGCAGTACGCCGACGGGGGGGGCTTTCTTT; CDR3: CASSTPTGGAFF
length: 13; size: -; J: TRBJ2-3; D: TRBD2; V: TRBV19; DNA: TGTGCCAGTAGCTCGACTAGCCCAGATACGCAGTATTTT; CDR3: CASSSTSPDTQYF
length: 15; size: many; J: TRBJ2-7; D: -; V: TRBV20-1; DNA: TGCAGTGCTAGAGATACTAGGGACACTTTCTACGAGCAGTACTTC; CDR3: CSARDTRDTFYEQYF
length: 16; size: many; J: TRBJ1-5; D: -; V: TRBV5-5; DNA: TGTGCCAGCAGCTTGGTTATAGGGACTAGCAATCAGCCCCAGCATTTT; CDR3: CASSLVIGTSNQPQHF
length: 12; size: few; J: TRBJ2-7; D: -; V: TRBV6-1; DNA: TGTGCCAGCAGTGTTCAATCCTACGAGCAGTACTTC; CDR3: CASSVQSYEQYF
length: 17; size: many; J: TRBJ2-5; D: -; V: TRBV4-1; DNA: TGCGCCAGCAGCCAAGATCTGTTGGAAATGTACCAAGAGACCCAGTACTTC; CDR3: CASSQDLLEMYQETQYF
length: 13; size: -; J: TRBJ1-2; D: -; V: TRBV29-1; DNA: TGCAGCGTTGTTGGTACCCTCCTATATGGCTACACCTTC; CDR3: CSVVGTLLYGYTF
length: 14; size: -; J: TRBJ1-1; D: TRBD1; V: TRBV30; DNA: TGTGCCTGGAATCCGGGACAGGGTATGACTGAAGCTTTCTTT; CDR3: CAWNPGQGMTEAFF
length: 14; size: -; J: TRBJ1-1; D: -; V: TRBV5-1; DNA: TGCGCCAGCAGCTTGACTGGGGCAGTCACTGAAGCTTTCTTT; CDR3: CASSLTGAVTEAFF
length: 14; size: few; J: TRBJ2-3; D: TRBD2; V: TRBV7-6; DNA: TGTGCCAGCAGCCTCGACTCGGGGGGAGATACGCAGTATTTT; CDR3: CASSLDSGGDTQYF
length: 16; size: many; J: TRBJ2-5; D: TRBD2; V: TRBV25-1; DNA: TGTGCCAGCATTACTCCTAAGCGGGGGAACCAAGAGACCCAGTACTTC; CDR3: CASITPKRGNQETQYF
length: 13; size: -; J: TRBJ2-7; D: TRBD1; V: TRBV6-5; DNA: TGTGCCAGCAGGGAACAGGGGCCCTACGAGCAGTACTTC; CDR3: CASREQGPYEQYF